The 11 T cell receptor beta chains below were found in one sample sequenced in a study of tumor and adjacent non-tumor tissue in lung cancer listed by TCRdb under 2018. Receptor libraries were prepared by multiplex PCR. Data came from an Illumina HiSeq 2500. TCRbeta libraries were constructed through three rounds of nested PCR with primers (Table S4) according to protocols modified from ARM-PCR. TCRdb reran the public reads through fastp at Q25 and MiXCR, keeping productive beta chains. For every CDR3 protein sequence, its rows merge into one entry that carries the most common genes and DNA. This sample gives more than 45,000 distinct CDR3 sequences in total; about 70% of them show up just once. Roughly 25% of the sample rests with the top ten. RNA was isolated from bulk, unsorted tissue, and RNA quality was assessed with a NanoDrop ND-1000 and an Agilent 2100. Normal lung samples were distant non-tumor tissue taken more than 3 cm from the tumor edge.

The sample consisted of distant non-tumor lung tissue. The receptors originated from a woman between 55 and 75 years old with non-small cell lung cancer.

In this sample, this clonotype turned up many times. The chain carries TRBV7-8 and TRBJ2-1; a weak D match, TRBD2 (5 bases). Looked up from germline, CDR1 is SGHVS and CDR2 is FQNEAQ. The CDR3 loop spans 15 amino acids. Trimming left V 4 bases short and J 11 bases short, with 21 bases between. The CDR3 DNA reads as TGTGCCAGCAGCTACGGGAAGGCTAGCTCGGGAAAGCAGTTCTTC. This codes for CASSYGKASSGKQFF. Supplemented by reference TRBV7-8 and TRBJ2-1, the full variable domain reads GAGVSQSPRYKVAKRGQDVALRCDPISGHVSLFWYQQALGQGPEFLTYFQNEAQLDKSGLPSDRFFAERPEGSVSTLKIQRTQQEDSAVYLCASSYGKASSGKQFFGPGTRLTVL.

Of note for this clonotype: This sequence may be a read error, since a much larger clone differs from it by one base. V and J are TRBV24-1 and TRBJ2-1, with TRBD2 matching 9 bases. This CDR3 region has 16 residues. Germline CDR1 reads KGHDR; CDR2 reads SFDVKD. With V trimmed by 8 bases and J by 0 bases, 7 bases remained unmatched. As DNA, the CDR3 is TGTGCCACCATCCTGCGGGGGGGGAGCTCCTACAATGAGCAGTTCTTC. Translated: CATILRGGSSYNEQFF.

This clonotype showed up just a few times. A read error may account for a junction end that differs from germline. V and J are TRBV5-1 and TRBJ1-5; TRBD1 matches at 10 bases. CDR1 is SGHRS and CDR2 is YFSETQ in the germline V gene. The CDR3 contains 17 residues. The CDR3 reads CAGSLFRPDRGYQPQHF. CDR3 bases: TGCGCCGGCAGCTTGTTTCGTCCGGACAGGGGGTATCAGCCCCAGCATTTT.

This clonotype has ten or more counts. This chain joins TRBV28 and TRBJ2-7, with 9 bases matching TRBD1. Germline lookup yields CDR1 MDHEN and CDR2 SYDVKM. The CDR3 is 13 residues long. V trimming: 4 bases; J trimming: 10 bases; junction bases outside the gene matches: 8. The CDR3: CASSSGTGIHQYF. Written as DNA, the CDR3 is TGTGCCAGCAGTTCCGGGACAGGGATTCATCAGTACTTC.

The rearrangement uses TRBV7-9 and TRBJ2-2; the D is unclear. Germline V gene data show CDR1 as SEHNR and CDR2 as FQNEAQ (reference sequence). The CDR3 has 13 amino acids. The CDR3 spells CTNSLTASGELFF. CDR3 bases: TGTACCAACAGCTTAACGGCTTCCGGGGAGCTGTTTTTT.

For this clonotype: No conserved phenylalanine or tryptophan ends this CDR3, so it is likely a read error. The chain joins TRBV11-2 to TRBJ1-1; D is undetermined. With 7 bases removed from V and 0 bases from J, the gap between germline ends came to 15 bases. The CDR3 has 15 amino acids. CDR1 and CDR2 (germline): SGHAT, FQNNGV. CDR3 in amino acids: CASIVDQSLNTEAFL. CDR3 coding DNA: TGTGCCAGCATCGTAGATCAGTCCCTGAACACTGAAGCTTTCTTA.

About this clonotype itself: At one of its ends the junction is not consistent with the germline gene, which may arise from a read error. The V call is TRBV6-4, the J call TRBJ2-3, with TRBD1 matching 10 bases. The length of the CDR3 is 14 residues. Germline CDR1 and CDR2: MRHNA and SNTAGT. DNA of the CDR3: TGTGCCAGTTCTCAGGGACAGGGGTCAGATACGCAGTGTTTT. It translates to CASSQGQGSDTQCF.

This clonotype was seen just once. The junction departs from germline at one end; a sequencing error may be responsible. This chain joins TRBV4-1 and TRBJ2-7; D may be TRBD2 (5 bases). CDR1 is MGHRA and CDR2 is YSYEKL in the germline V gene. This CDR3 is 11 amino acids long. The CDR3 sequence: CASSQGRGQHF. CDR3 nucleotide sequence: TGCGCCAGCAGCCAAGGAAGAGGGCAGCACTTC.

Points on this clonotype: A much larger clone lies a single base off, so this may be a read error. The chain employs TRBV7-9 and TRBJ2-1, with D perhaps TRBD2 (5 bases). The V gene lost 9 bases and the J gene lost 10 bases, with 16 bases spanning the gap. The CDR3 spans 12 residues. Germline lookup yields CDR1 SEHNR and CDR2 FQNEAQ (reference sequence). CDR3 amino acids: CARTPFGGEQFF. The DNA for the CDR3 is TGTGCCAGAACTCCATTCGGAGGAGAGCAGTTCTTC.

This clonotype is a singleton in its sample. One junction end does not reproduce the germline sequence, and a read error may be involved. The chain is built from TRBV6-1 and TRBJ1-1, with 9 bases identical to TRBD1. The CDR3 loop spans 18 amino acids. Per the germline V gene, CDR1 is MNHNS and CDR2 is SASEGT. The chain's CDR3 is CASSGYPGQGLSNTEAIF. Here the CDR3 DNA reads TGTGCCAGCAGTGGGTACCCGGGACAGGGTCTTTCGAACACTGAAGCTATCTTT.

This rearrangement joins TRBV6-1 to TRBJ2-3; 8 bases agree with TRBD1. The CDR3 has 14 residues. Germline CDR1 MNHNS, CDR2 SASEGT. J gave up 4 bases and V 8 bases, and 8 bases lay outside the gene matches. Written as DNA, the CDR3 is TGTGCCAGCTGTATTAACAGGGGGTCAGATACGCAGTATTTT. Protein product: CASCINRGSDTQYF.